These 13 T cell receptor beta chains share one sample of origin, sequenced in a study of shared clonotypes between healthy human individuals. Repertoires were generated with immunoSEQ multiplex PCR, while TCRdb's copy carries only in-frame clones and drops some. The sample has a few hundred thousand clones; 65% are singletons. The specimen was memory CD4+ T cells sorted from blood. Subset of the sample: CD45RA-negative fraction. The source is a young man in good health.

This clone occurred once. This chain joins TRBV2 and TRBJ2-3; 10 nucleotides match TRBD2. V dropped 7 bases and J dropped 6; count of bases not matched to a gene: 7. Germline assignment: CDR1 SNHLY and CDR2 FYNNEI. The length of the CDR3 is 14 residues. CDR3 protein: CASTLAGVGDTQYF. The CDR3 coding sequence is TGTGCCAGCACTCTAGCGGGAGTGGGGGATACGCAGTATTTT.

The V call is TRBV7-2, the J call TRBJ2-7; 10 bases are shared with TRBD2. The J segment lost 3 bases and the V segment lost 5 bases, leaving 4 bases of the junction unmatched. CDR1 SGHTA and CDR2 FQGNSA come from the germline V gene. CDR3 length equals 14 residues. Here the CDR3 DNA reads TGTGCCAGCAGCCCTTTAGCGGGAGGCTACGAGCAGTACTTC. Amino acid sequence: CASSPLAGGYEQYF.

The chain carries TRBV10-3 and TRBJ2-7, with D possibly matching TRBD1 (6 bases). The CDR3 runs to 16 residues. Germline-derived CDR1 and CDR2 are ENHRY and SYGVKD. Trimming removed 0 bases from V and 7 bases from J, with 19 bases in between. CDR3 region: CAISESSNPRGGEQYF. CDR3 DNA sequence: TGTGCCATCAGTGAGTCGTCCAATCCCAGGGGCGGGGAGCAGTACTTC.

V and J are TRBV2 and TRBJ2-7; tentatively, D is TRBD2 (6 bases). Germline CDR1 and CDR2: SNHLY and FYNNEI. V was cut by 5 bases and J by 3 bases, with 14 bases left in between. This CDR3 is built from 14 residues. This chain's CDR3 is CASSRDSVYYEQYF. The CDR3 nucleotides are TGTGCCAGCAGTCGGGACTCAGTCTACTACGAGCAGTACTTC.

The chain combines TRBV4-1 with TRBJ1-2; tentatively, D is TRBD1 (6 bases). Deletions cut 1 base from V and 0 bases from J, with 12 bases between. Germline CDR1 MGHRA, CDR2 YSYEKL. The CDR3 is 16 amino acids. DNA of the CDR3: TGCGCCAGCAGCCAAGTTGGACAGTCAGCTAACTATGGCTACACCTTC. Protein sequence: CASSQVGQSANYGYTF.

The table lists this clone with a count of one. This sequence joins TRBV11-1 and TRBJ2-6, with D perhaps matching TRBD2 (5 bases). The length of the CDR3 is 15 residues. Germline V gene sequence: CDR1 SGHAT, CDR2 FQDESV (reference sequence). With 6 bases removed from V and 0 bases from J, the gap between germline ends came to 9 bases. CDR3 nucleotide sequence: TGTGCCAGCAGGCCTCGGGGCTCTGGGGCCAACGTCCTGACTTTC. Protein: CASRPRGSGANVLTF.

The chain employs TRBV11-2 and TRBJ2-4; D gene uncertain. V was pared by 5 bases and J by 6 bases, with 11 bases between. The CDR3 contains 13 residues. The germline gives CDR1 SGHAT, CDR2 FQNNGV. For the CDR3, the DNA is TGTGCCAGCAGCCCCGTTCTGGGAAACATTCAGTACTTC. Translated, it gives CASSPVLGNIQYF.

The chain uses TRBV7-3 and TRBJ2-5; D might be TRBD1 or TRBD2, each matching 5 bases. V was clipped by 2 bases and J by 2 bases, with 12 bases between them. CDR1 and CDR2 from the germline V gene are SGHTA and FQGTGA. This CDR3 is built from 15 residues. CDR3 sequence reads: CASSLWGRIQETQYF. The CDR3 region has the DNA TGTGCCAGCAGCTTATGGGGACGGATACAAGAGACCCAGTACTTC.

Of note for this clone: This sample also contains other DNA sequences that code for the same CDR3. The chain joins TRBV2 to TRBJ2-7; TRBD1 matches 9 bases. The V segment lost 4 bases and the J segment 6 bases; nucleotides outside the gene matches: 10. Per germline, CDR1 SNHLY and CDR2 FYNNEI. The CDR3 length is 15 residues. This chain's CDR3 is CASSASTGGASEQYF. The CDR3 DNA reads TGTGCCAGCAGTGCTAGTACAGGGGGCGCATCCGAGCAGTACTTC. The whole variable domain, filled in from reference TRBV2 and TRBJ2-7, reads EPEVTQTPSHQVTQMGQEVILRCVPISNHLYFYWYRQILGQKVEFLVSFYNNEISEKSEIFDDQFSVERPDGSNFTLKIRSTKLEDSAMYFCASSASTGGASEQYFGPGTRLTVT.

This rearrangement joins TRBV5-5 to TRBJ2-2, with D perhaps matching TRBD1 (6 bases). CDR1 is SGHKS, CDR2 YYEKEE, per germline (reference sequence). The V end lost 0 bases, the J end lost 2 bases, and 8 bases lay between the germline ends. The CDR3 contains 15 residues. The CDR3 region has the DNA TGTGCCAGCAGCTTGGGGACAGCTAACACCGGGGAGCTGTTTTTT. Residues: CASSLGTANTGELFF.

The CDR3 loop reads CASSQERTNYNEQFF. The CDR3 nucleotides are TGCGCCAGCAGCCAAGAGAGGACTAACTACAATGAGCAGTTCTTC. The chain employs TRBV4-3 and TRBJ2-1; possible D gene TRBD2, 6 bases. The germline V and J ends were trimmed by 0 bases and 3 bases, with 9 bases remaining between them. Germline CDR1 and CDR2: LGHNA and YSLEER. This CDR3 has 15 amino acids.

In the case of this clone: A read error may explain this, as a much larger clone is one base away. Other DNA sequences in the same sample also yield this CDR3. The CDR3 here is CASSPGTGYGYTF. In DNA, the CDR3 is TGTGCCAGCAGCCCCGGGACAGGGTATGGCTACACCTTC. The rearrangement uses TRBV7-9 and TRBJ1-2; 9 bases line up with TRBD1. With 5 bases clipped from V and 5 bases from J, the junction kept 3 bases outside the gene matches. The CDR3 covers 13 residues. CDR1 is SEHNR, CDR2 FQNEAQ, per germline (reference sequence).

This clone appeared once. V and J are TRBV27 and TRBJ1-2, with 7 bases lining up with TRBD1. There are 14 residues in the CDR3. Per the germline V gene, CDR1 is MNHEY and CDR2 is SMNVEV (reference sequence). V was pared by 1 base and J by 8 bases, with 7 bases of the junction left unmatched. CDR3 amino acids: CASSLYRTGTGYTF. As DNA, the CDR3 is TGTGCCAGCAGTTTATACCGGACAGGAACGGGCTACACCTTC.